This TCR beta chain was obtained from a study of blood T cell repertoires in COVID-19. Overall study context: The United States, Italy and Spain supplied acute and convalescent COVID-19 samples.

This CDR3 is built from 17 residues. CDR1 SNHLY and CDR2 FYNNEI come from the germline V gene. V lost 6 bases, J lost 3 bases, and 20 bases lay in between. Method: immunoSEQ multiplex PCR; TCRdb's copy keeps in-frame clones and lacks some. The data contain 250,000 to 400,000 clones, roughly nine tenths of them singletons. This receptor was taken from a man in his sixties who had recovered from COVID-19. The sequencing sample was made of PBMCs or T cells enriched from blood (not recorded which). The gene calls are TRBV2 and TRBJ1-4, with D unclear. DNA for the CDR3: TGTGCCAGCAGCAGAGGAGAGGGTAGGCCGTCTAATGAAAAACTGTTTTTT. Protein: CASSRGEGRPSNEKLFF.